This is a list of T cell receptor beta chains from one sample in a study of response to subunit inactivated influenza vaccine. MiXCR was run by TCRdb on the RT-PCR reads, yielding one entry per CDR3 protein. The data hold 400,000 to 650,000 distinct CDR3 sequences, with under 8.5% observed a single time. Here the sequenced sample was PBMCs from blood, taken about 23 months after vaccination. The origin of the receptors is a man aged 50 to 69 who received an inactivated influenza vaccine. CDR3s include the opening cysteine and the closing phenylalanine or tryptophan. Fields, in order: clone size, J gene, V gene, D gene, CDR3 protein, CDR3 DNA. The D gene is left open where the match is weak. Where a row states a size, it is once, few, many or the class of an expanded clone; other rows omit it.

abundance: -
j_gene: TRBJ2-7
v_gene: TRBV27
d_gene: TRBD2
CDR3aa: CASKILGGSSYEQYF
CDR3nt: TGTGCCAGCAAGATACTAGGCGGGAGTTCCTACGAGCAGTACTTC

abundance: -
j_gene: TRBJ2-7
v_gene: TRBV5-4
d_gene: TRBD2
CDR3aa: CASSLDPTSFDNEQYF
CDR3nt: TGTGCCAGCAGCTTAGACCCGACTAGCTTCGACAACGAGCAGTACTTC

abundance: -
j_gene: TRBJ2-1
v_gene: TRBV20-1
d_gene: TRBD2
CDR3aa: CSAIAGGPDNEQFF
CDR3nt: TGCAGTGCTATAGCGGGAGGGCCTGACAATGAGCAGTTCTTC

abundance: -
j_gene: TRBJ1-2
v_gene: TRBV28
d_gene: TRBD1
CDR3aa: CASNPRVRDRGNYGYTF
CDR3nt: TGTGCCAGTAACCCTAGAGTCCGGGACAGGGGGAACTATGGCTACACCTTC

abundance: few
j_gene: TRBJ2-6
v_gene: TRBV7-9
d_gene: -
CDR3aa: CASSGFITNVLTF
CDR3nt: TGTGCCAGCAGCGGCTTTATTACCAACGTCCTGACTTTC

abundance: -
j_gene: TRBJ2-1
v_gene: TRBV12-3/TRBV12-4
d_gene: -
CDR3aa: CASREVGYNEQFF
CDR3nt: TGTGCCAGCAGAGAGGTGGGATACAATGAGCAGTTCTTC

abundance: few
j_gene: TRBJ2-4
v_gene: TRBV6-1
d_gene: -
CDR3aa: CASSEVFGFPAKNIQYF
CDR3nt: TGTGCCAGCAGTGAAGTTTTTGGATTCCCAGCCAAAAACATTCAGTACTTC

abundance: few
j_gene: TRBJ1-4
v_gene: TRBV5-1
d_gene: -
CDR3aa: CASSPQGNTEKLFF
CDR3nt: TGCGCCAGCAGTCCTCAGGGGAACACGGAAAAACTGTTTTTT

abundance: -
j_gene: TRBJ2-7
v_gene: TRBV3-1
d_gene: -
CDR3aa: CASSHQSYEQYF
CDR3nt: TGTGCCAGCAGCCATCAAAGCTACGAGCAGTACTTC

abundance: -
j_gene: TRBJ2-5
v_gene: TRBV7-9
d_gene: TRBD1
CDR3aa: CASSSTGYQTQYF
CDR3nt: TGTGCCAGCAGCTCGACAGGGTATCAGACCCAGTACTTC

abundance: many
j_gene: TRBJ2-7
v_gene: TRBV20-1
d_gene: TRBD2
CDR3aa: CSATRPGLAGGGEQYF
CDR3nt: TGCAGTGCTACCCGACCCGGACTAGCGGGGGGCGGCGAGCAGTACTTC

abundance: -
j_gene: TRBJ2-1
v_gene: TRBV15
d_gene: TRBD2
CDR3aa: CATSRGRLAGGDEQFF
CDR3nt: TGTGCCACCAGCAGAGGAAGACTAGCGGGGGGCGATGAGCAGTTCTTC

abundance: -
j_gene: TRBJ2-5
v_gene: TRBV20-1
d_gene: -
CDR3aa: CSAPRRETQYF
CDR3nt: TGCAGTGCTCCCAGAAGAGAGACCCAGTACTTC

abundance: many
j_gene: TRBJ2-1
v_gene: TRBV2
d_gene: TRBD2
CDR3aa: CASRTSGRINRQFF
CDR3nt: TGTGCCAGTCGGACTAGCGGGAGAATAAATAGGCAGTTCTTC

abundance: few
j_gene: TRBJ2-1
v_gene: TRBV7-2
d_gene: -
CDR3aa: CASSLAQPQYNEQFF
CDR3nt: TGTGCCAGCAGCTTAGCGCAGCCCCAATACAATGAGCAGTTCTTC

abundance: many
j_gene: TRBJ2-7
v_gene: TRBV4-3
d_gene: -
CDR3aa: CASSQDSQAAYEQYF
CDR3nt: TGCGCCAGCAGCCAAGATTCCCAGGCAGCCTACGAGCAGTACTTC

abundance: many
j_gene: TRBJ2-1
v_gene: TRBV7-2
d_gene: -
CDR3aa: CASSLIGALEFF
CDR3nt: TGTGCCAGCAGCTTAATAGGGGCCCTCGAGTTCTTC

abundance: -
j_gene: TRBJ2-1
v_gene: TRBV20-1
d_gene: TRBD2
CDR3aa: CSAALPTGGGQFF
CDR3nt: TGCAGTGCTGCCCTCCCTACGGGCGGGGGGCAGTTCTTC

abundance: few
j_gene: TRBJ1-1
v_gene: TRBV28
d_gene: -
CDR3aa: CASSAIIAGSGTEAFF
CDR3nt: TGTGCCAGCAGTGCCATTATAGCAGGGTCTGGCACTGAAGCTTTCTTT

abundance: -
j_gene: TRBJ1-3
v_gene: TRBV7-8
d_gene: -
CDR3aa: CASRPAVPGGNTIYF
CDR3nt: TGTGCCAGCAGGCCGGCTGTACCGGGGGGAAACACCATATATTTT

abundance: -
j_gene: TRBJ2-5
v_gene: TRBV4-2
d_gene: -
CDR3aa: CASSLSRYQETQYF
CDR3nt: TGTGCCAGCAGCCTCTCGAGGTACCAAGAGACCCAGTACTTC

abundance: -
j_gene: TRBJ2-1
v_gene: TRBV18
d_gene: TRBD2
CDR3aa: CASSPPGGYGSGGSEQFF
CDR3nt: TGTGCCAGCTCACCCCCCGGAGGGTACGGTAGCGGGGGGAGCGAGCAGTTCTTC

abundance: many
j_gene: TRBJ1-2
v_gene: TRBV20-1
d_gene: TRBD1
CDR3aa: CSARTGSGYTF
CDR3nt: TGCAGTGCCCGGACAGGGAGTGGCTACACCTTC

abundance: few
j_gene: TRBJ1-4
v_gene: TRBV7-9
d_gene: -
CDR3aa: CASSLQGARGFNEKLFF
CDR3nt: TGTGCCAGCAGCTTACAAGGAGCCAGAGGATTTAATGAAAAACTGTTTTTT

abundance: few
j_gene: TRBJ2-1
v_gene: TRBV6-1
d_gene: -
CDR3aa: CASTQGGSYNEQFF
CDR3nt: TGTGCCAGCACGCAGGGGGGATCCTACAATGAGCAGTTCTTC

abundance: many
j_gene: TRBJ2-5
v_gene: TRBV10-3
d_gene: TRBD1
CDR3aa: CAIGGQQETQYF
CDR3nt: TGTGCCATCGGGGGACAGCAAGAGACCCAGTACTTC

abundance: many
j_gene: TRBJ2-7
v_gene: TRBV7-2
d_gene: TRBD1
CDR3aa: CASSLSSWDRTYEQYF
CDR3nt: TGTGCCAGCAGTCTCTCTTCATGGGACAGGACCTACGAGCAGTACTTC

abundance: many
j_gene: TRBJ1-5
v_gene: TRBV12-3/TRBV12-4
d_gene: TRBD1
CDR3aa: CASKDRGNQPQHF
CDR3nt: TGTGCCAGCAAAGACAGGGGCAATCAGCCCCAGCATTTT

abundance: -
j_gene: TRBJ2-7
v_gene: TRBV20-1
d_gene: -
CDR3aa: CSASDSLYEQYF
CDR3nt: TGCAGTGCTAGTGACAGCCTCTACGAGCAGTACTTC

abundance: many
j_gene: TRBJ2-2
v_gene: TRBV4-1
d_gene: -
CDR3aa: CASSQDRRGGELFF
CDR3nt: TGCGCCAGCAGCCAAGATAGGCGAGGCGGGGAGCTGTTTTTT

abundance: few
j_gene: TRBJ2-7
v_gene: TRBV29-1
d_gene: TRBD2
CDR3aa: CSGRTSGYLGEQYF
CDR3nt: TGCAGCGGGCGGACTAGCGGATATTTGGGCGAGCAGTACTTC

abundance: many
j_gene: TRBJ2-7
v_gene: TRBV25-1
d_gene: -
CDR3aa: CASSDGDPAGYF
CDR3nt: TGTGCCAGCAGTGATGGAGACCCAGCGGGTTACTTC

abundance: many
j_gene: TRBJ1-4
v_gene: TRBV7-9
d_gene: -
CDR3aa: CASSLAQGNEKLFF
CDR3nt: TGTGCCAGCAGCTTAGCACAGGGAAATGAAAAACTGTTTTTT

abundance: few
j_gene: TRBJ2-7
v_gene: TRBV5-5
d_gene: -
CDR3aa: CASSSAGYYYEQYF
CDR3nt: TGTGCCAGCAGCTCCGCCGGGTACTACTACGAGCAGTACTTC

abundance: many
j_gene: TRBJ2-2
v_gene: TRBV7-2
d_gene: -
CDR3aa: CASSLAGNAGELFF
CDR3nt: TGTGCCAGCAGCTTAGCAGGGAACGCCGGGGAGCTGTTTTTT

abundance: many
j_gene: TRBJ1-3
v_gene: TRBV12-3/TRBV12-4
d_gene: -
CDR3aa: CASDDVNTIYF
CDR3nt: TGTGCCAGCGACGATGTAAACACCATATATTTT

abundance: few
j_gene: TRBJ1-1
v_gene: TRBV9
d_gene: -
CDR3aa: CASSVGGLGTEAFF
CDR3nt: TGTGCCAGCAGCGTAGGGGGGCTGGGCACTGAAGCTTTCTTT

abundance: many
j_gene: TRBJ1-2
v_gene: TRBV4-3
d_gene: TRBD1
CDR3aa: CASSQDRTGAYGYTF
CDR3nt: TGCGCCAGCAGCCAGGATCGGACAGGGGCCTATGGCTACACCTTC

abundance: few
j_gene: TRBJ2-7
v_gene: TRBV5-6
d_gene: -
CDR3aa: CASSSGTGGHEQYF
CDR3nt: TGTGCCAGCAGCTCGGGTACCGGGGGCCACGAGCAGTACTTC

abundance: -
j_gene: TRBJ2-7
v_gene: TRBV7-9
d_gene: -
CDR3aa: CASKPMDYEQYF
CDR3nt: TGTGCCAGCAAGCCGATGGACTACGAGCAGTACTTC

abundance: -
j_gene: TRBJ2-3
v_gene: TRBV20-1
d_gene: TRBD2
CDR3aa: CSARPSGRSDTQYF
CDR3nt: TGCAGTGCTAGGCCTAGCGGGAGATCAGATACGCAGTATTTT

abundance: -
j_gene: TRBJ1-3
v_gene: TRBV6-5
d_gene: -
CDR3aa: CASSYSVFDRSGNTIYF
CDR3nt: TGTGCCAGCAGTTACTCGGTGTTCGACCGGTCTGGAAACACCATATATTTT

abundance: many
j_gene: TRBJ2-7
v_gene: TRBV2
d_gene: TRBD2
CDR3aa: CASSDWDYSYEQYF
CDR3nt: TGTGCCAGCAGCGATTGGGACTACTCCTACGAGCAGTACTTC

abundance: -
j_gene: TRBJ1-5
v_gene: TRBV28
d_gene: -
CDR3aa: CASSLPRGGINQPQHF
CDR3nt: TGTGCCAGCAGCCTACCCCGCGGGGGAATCAATCAGCCCCAGCATTTT

abundance: -
j_gene: TRBJ2-2
v_gene: TRBV7-3
d_gene: TRBD2
CDR3aa: CASSGGTSGTYTGELFF
CDR3nt: TGTGCCAGCAGCGGTGGGACTAGCGGGACCTACACCGGGGAGCTGTTTTTT

abundance: -
j_gene: TRBJ2-7
v_gene: TRBV29-1
d_gene: -
CDR3aa: CSVETRSYEQYF
CDR3nt: TGCAGCGTTGAAACTCGCTCCTACGAGCAGTACTTC

abundance: -
j_gene: TRBJ2-1
v_gene: TRBV7-2
d_gene: -
CDR3aa: CASRSIGGYDEQFF
CDR3nt: TGTGCCAGCAGATCGATCGGGGGATACGATGAGCAGTTCTTC

abundance: few
j_gene: TRBJ2-7
v_gene: TRBV7-2
d_gene: TRBD2
CDR3aa: CASSLGGGIRTEQYF
CDR3nt: TGTGCCAGCAGCTTAGGCGGGGGTATCCGAACCGAGCAGTACTTC

abundance: -
j_gene: TRBJ1-6
v_gene: TRBV6-1
d_gene: TRBD1
CDR3aa: CASRRQGGFYNSPLHF
CDR3nt: TGTGCCAGCAGGAGACAGGGGGGATTCTATAATTCACCCCTCCACTTT

abundance: many
j_gene: TRBJ2-7
v_gene: TRBV14
d_gene: -
CDR3aa: CASSQGTTYEQYF
CDR3nt: TGTGCCAGCAGCCAAGGGACAACCTACGAGCAGTACTTC

abundance: many
j_gene: TRBJ2-5
v_gene: TRBV7-2
d_gene: -
CDR3aa: CASSLRGNSGQETQYF
CDR3nt: TGTGCCAGCAGCCTGCGGGGCAATAGCGGCCAAGAGACCCAGTACTTC